The TCR beta chain under discussion was sequenced for a study of T cell clones after liver transplantation. Study-wide context: Samples came from ITN030ST, which attempted immunosuppression withdrawal within 2 years of liver transplantation. Without induction therapy, subjects received standard immunosuppression until 12-24 months post-transplant.

As to this clone: Its antigen is not identified.

CD3+CD4+ and CD3+CD8+ cells were FACS-sorted from thawed unstimulated PBMCs. Study-wide results and caveats: Graft donor-reactive T cells possibly entered the graft instead of undergoing deletion.

From germline, CDR1 is SEHNR and CDR2 FQNEAQ (reference sequence). This CDR3 comprises 11 residues. V lost 3 bases and J lost 9, with 6 bases in between. Sequencing used immunoSEQ multiplex PCR; TCRdb keeps in-frame clones, though not all of them. The sample consists of roughly 120,000 clones, about nine tenths of them appearing once. This clonotype was obtained from a human patient who received a liver transplant. The T cells may partly be graft donor cells. The specimen comprised CD4+ T cells from blood, sampled 12 months after liver transplant. The V call is TRBV7-9, the J call TRBJ2-1, with D hard to call. CDR3 sequence reads: CASSFVGEQFF. In DNA form, the CDR3 reads TGTGCCAGCAGCTTTGTGGGTGAGCAGTTCTTC.